This section outlines one TCR beta chain sequence together with its context. From germline, CDR1 is MDHEN and CDR2 SYDVKM. The CDR3 extends over 15 amino acids. V dropped 5 bases and J dropped 5 bases, with 15 bases sitting between them. The protocol was immunoSEQ multiplex PCR, while the TCRdb copy is restricted to in-frame clones and leaves out a portion. The sample lists about 50,000 clones, nearly 90% seen once, with approximately 10% in the top ten. The sample comes from a study of blood T cell repertoires in COVID-19. Sample: peripheral blood. This sequence was found in a man aged 80 or over with active or convalescent COVID-19. The chain employs TRBV28 and TRBJ1-4, with a tentative D call TRBD1 (5 bases). The CDR3 coding sequence is TGTGCCAGCAGTAAATTGGGGCTGCTCAATGAAAAACTGTTTTTT. Protein product: CASSKLGLLNEKLFF.